One sample yielded the 18 T cell receptor beta chains listed below, sequenced in a study of blood T cell repertoires in COVID-19. Profiling relied on immunoSEQ multiplex PCR, and the TCRdb table lists in-frame clones only, not all of them. This sample has over 130,000 clones, with about nine tenths found just once. The sample consisted of peripheral blood. These receptors all come from an elderly woman with acute or convalescent COVID-19.

CDR3 loop: CASSSSQGRNQPQHF. The CDR3 DNA sequence: TGTGCCAGCAGTTCCTCACAGGGGCGCAATCAGCCCCAGCATTTT. The genes are TRBV6-5 and TRBJ1-5, with 7 bases matching TRBD1. The CDR3 contains 15 residues. V dropped 4 bases and J dropped 2; count of bases not matched to a gene: 5. Germline CDR1 MNHEY, CDR2 SVGAGI.

The chain combines TRBV5-1 with TRBJ1-2; D is perhaps TRBD1 (6 bases). Trimming removed 4 bases at V and 4 bases at J, with 17 bases between. The CDR3 loop spans 15 amino acids. Germline lookup yields CDR1 SGHRS and CDR2 YFSETQ. DNA for the CDR3: TGCGCCAGCAGCATATTTTCGCAGGGGATCTATGGCTACACCTTC. As protein: CASSIFSQGIYGYTF.

The J gene is TRBJ1-1, the V gene TRBV6-2 or TRBV6-3; 10 bases fit TRBD1. The germline V gene encodes CDR1 MNHEY and CDR2 SVGEGT. V was clipped by 6 bases and J by 3 bases; unmatched bases: 10. This CDR3 contains 16 residues. Here the CDR3 DNA reads TGTGCCAGCAGCCCTCCCTGGGGGACAGGGGACACTGAAGCTTTCTTT. Translation: CASSPPWGTGDTEAFF.

This clone turned up a few times. The chain combines TRBV9 with TRBJ2-3; TRBD2 matches 11 bases. Germline CDR1 SGDLS, CDR2 YYNGEE. The CDR3 totals 17 residues. V was clipped by 0 bases and J by 2 bases; unmatched bases: 5. CDR3 region: CASSVGASGGFTDTQYF. DNA of the CDR3: TGTGCCAGCAGCGTAGGAGCTAGCGGGGGGTTCACAGATACGCAGTATTTT.

The CDR3 protein is CASSQDGLADTQYF. CDR3 bases: TGTGCCAGCAGCCAAGACGGACTAGCAGATACGCAGTATTTT. The rearrangement uses TRBV3-1 (or the pseudogene TRBV3-2) and TRBJ2-3, with 7 bases matching TRBD2. The CDR3 is made up of 14 amino acids. The germline gives CDR1 LGHDT, CDR2 YNNKEL (reference sequence). V dropped 0 bases and J dropped 4; count of bases not matched to a gene: 1.

The chain employs TRBV6-5 and TRBJ1-4; D unclear. V lost 6 bases, J lost 4 bases, and 12 bases lay in between. CDR1 and CDR2 from the germline V gene are MNHEY and SVGAGI. This CDR3 is built from 14 residues. The CDR3 DNA is TGTGCCAGCAGCCTCCATCCTAATAATGAAAAACTGTTTTTT. Its protein product is CASSLHPNNEKLFF.

The chain has TRBV30 and TRBJ2-7; D gene ambiguous. Germline V gene data show CDR1 as GTSNPN and CDR2 as SVGIG (reference sequence). V lost 4 bases, J lost 0 bases, and 13 bases lay in between. CDR3 length equals 14 residues. DNA of the CDR3: TGTGCCTGGACCCTTCAGAGACTCTCCTACGAGCAGTACTTC. Translation: CAWTLQRLSYEQYF.

The V and J genes are TRBV12-3 or TRBV12-4 and TRBJ1-1, with a tentative D call TRBD1 (5 bases). The CDR3 has 13 amino acids. Trimming cost V 3 bases and J 6 bases, with 11 bases left between them. The CDR3 spells CASSFQPTAEAFF. Here the CDR3 DNA reads TGTGCCAGCAGTTTCCAACCGACAGCTGAAGCTTTCTTT.

The J gene is TRBJ1-3, the V gene TRBV10-3; TRBD1 matches at 8 bases. The CDR3 is made up of 15 amino acids. Losses at the gene ends were 6 bases for V and 4 bases for J; bases not matched to a gene: 8. Germline lookup yields CDR1 ENHRY and CDR2 SYGVKD. The DNA for the CDR3 is TGTGCCATCAGGGCGACAGGGGCGGGCGGAAACACCATATATTTT. Translating gives CAIRATGAGGNTIYF.

The chain uses TRBV6-5 and TRBJ1-4; 9 bases align to TRBD1. The CDR3 runs 14 residues. The trim removed 10 bases at V and 7 bases at J, leaving 10 bases unmatched. CDR1 MNHEY and CDR2 SVGAGI come from the germline V gene. Here the CDR3 DNA reads TGTGCCACTAGACCGGGACAGGGTATTGAAAAACTGTTTTTT. Protein product: CATRPGQGIEKLFF.

This chain joins TRBV7-8 and TRBJ2-7; 9 nucleotides agree with TRBD1. V was pared by 5 bases and J by 2 bases, with 7 bases of the junction left unmatched. Germline lookup yields CDR1 SGHVS and CDR2 FQNEAQ. CDR3 length equals 15 residues. The CDR3 nucleotides are TGTGCCAGCAGCCCACTCGGACAGGGGACCTACGAGCAGTACTTC. Translating gives CASSPLGQGTYEQYF.

In its sample, this clone was seen once. The V call is TRBV6-2 or TRBV6-3, the J call TRBJ2-7, with 15 nucleotides matching TRBD2. The CDR3 length is 19 residues. Losses at the gene ends were 5 bases for V and 0 bases for J; bases not matched to a gene: 11. Germline CDR1 and CDR2: MNHEY and SVGEGT. The CDR3 spells CASSTRTSGGGTRSYEQYF. The CDR3 coding sequence is TGTGCCAGCAGTACCCGGACTAGCGGGGGGGGAACCCGCTCCTACGAGCAGTACTTC.

The V call is TRBV6-6, the J call TRBJ1-1; 9 nucleotides line up with TRBD1. The ends lost 5 bases at V and 4 bases at J; junction bases unmatched: 8. From germline, CDR1 is MNHNY and CDR2 SVGAGI (reference sequence). There are 15 residues in the CDR3. The CDR3 protein is CASSLTGGLVTEAFF. The CDR3, as DNA: TGTGCCAGCAGTCTTACAGGGGGCTTAGTCACTGAAGCTTTCTTT.

The V and J genes are TRBV4-2 and TRBJ1-1; D gene unclear. The CDR3 length is 15 residues. V was pared by 0 bases and J by 0 bases, with 8 bases between. From germline, CDR1 is LGHNA and CDR2 YNFKEQ. The CDR3, as DNA: TGTGCCAGCAGCCAAGAGGGCTCGGTGAACACTGAAGCTTTCTTT. This sequence encodes CASSQEGSVNTEAFF.

The genes are TRBV9 and TRBJ1-2, with D possibly TRBD1 on 5 matching bases. The germline V gene encodes CDR1 SGDLS and CDR2 YYNGEE. Trimming pared 1 base from V and 0 bases from J, leaving 10 bases between. The CDR3 length is 15 residues. CDR3 sequence (DNA): TGTGCCAGCAGCGTAACCGGCAGGGCTAACTATGGCTACACCTTC. Translating gives CASSVTGRANYGYTF. The full variable domain, with the rest looked up from reference TRBV9 and TRBJ1-2, is DSGVTQTPKHLITATGQRVTLRCSPRSGDLSVYWYQQSLDQGLQFLIQYYNGEERAKGNILERFSAQQFPDLHSELNLSSLELGDSALYFCASSVTGRANYGYTFGSGTRLTVV.

This clone has just one count. The chain couples TRBV30 to TRBJ1-2, with D hard to call. V gave up 4 bases and J gave up 6 bases, with 15 bases separating them. This CDR3 is 13 amino acids long. Germline assignment: CDR1 GTSNPN and CDR2 SVGIG (reference sequence). CDR3 sequence reads: CAWIAIGGNGYTF. As DNA, the CDR3 is TGTGCCTGGATCGCCATAGGCGGGAATGGCTACACCTTC.

The J gene is TRBJ1-2, the V gene TRBV7-9; maybe TRBD1 (5 bases). This CDR3 region has 13 residues. The germline CDR1 and CDR2 sequences are SEHNR and FQNEAQ (reference sequence). Trimming pared 5 bases from V and 6 bases from J, leaving 13 bases between. The CDR3 here is CASSRGGVHGYTF. The CDR3 DNA sequence: TGTGCCAGCAGCCGGGGAGGGGTCCATGGCTACACCTTC.

This clone occurred once. The chain recombines TRBV30 with TRBJ1-2; TRBD1 might be the D (5 bases). The V and J ends lost 4 bases and 0 bases respectively, with 9 bases between them. This CDR3 spans 13 amino acids. From germline, CDR1 is GTSNPN and CDR2 SVGIG (reference sequence). DNA for the CDR3: TGTGCCTGGACCCTGACAGCTAACTATGGCTACACCTTC. Amino acids: CAWTLTANYGYTF.